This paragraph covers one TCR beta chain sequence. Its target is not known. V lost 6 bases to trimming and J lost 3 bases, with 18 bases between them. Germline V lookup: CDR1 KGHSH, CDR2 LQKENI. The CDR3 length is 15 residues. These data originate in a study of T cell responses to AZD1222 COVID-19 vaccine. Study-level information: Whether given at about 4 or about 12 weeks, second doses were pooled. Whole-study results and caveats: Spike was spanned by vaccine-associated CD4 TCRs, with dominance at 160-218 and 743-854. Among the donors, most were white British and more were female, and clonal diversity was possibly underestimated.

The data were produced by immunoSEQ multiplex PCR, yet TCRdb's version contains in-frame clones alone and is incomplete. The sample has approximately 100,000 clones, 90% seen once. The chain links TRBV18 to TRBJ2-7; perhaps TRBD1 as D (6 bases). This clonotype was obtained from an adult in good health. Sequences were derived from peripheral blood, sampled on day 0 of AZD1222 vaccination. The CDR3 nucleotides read TGTGCCAGCTCCCCGAGAGGACAGAATGACTACGAGCAGTACTTC. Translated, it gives CASSPRGQNDYEQYF.